The present T cell receptor beta chain was sequenced within a study of T-cell reconstitution after alpha-beta-depleted transplantation in children. TCRbeta library preparation incorporated unique molecular identifiers. TCRdb redid the calling of the PCR reads with MiXCR, one entry per CDR3 protein. This table holds some 440,000 distinct CDR3 sequences, 15% to 20% found once. This clonotype was counted ten times or more. The origin of this receptor is a boy in the first two years of life who had a stem cell transplant for Wiskott-Aldrich syndrome, so the T cells may come from the graft donor. The sequences come from PBMCs, mostly from graft donor cells, collected 360 days after TCRalphabeta/CD19-depleted stem cell transplant.

This CDR3 reads CASSLQVNYEQYF. DNA of the CDR3: TGCGCCAGCAGCTTACAGGTAAACTACGAGCAGTACTTC. The chain is built from TRBV5-1 and TRBJ2-7, with D possibly TRBD1 on 5 matching bases. Per germline, CDR1 SGHRS and CDR2 YFSETQ. CDR3 length equals 13 residues. Trimming took off 2 bases at V and 3 bases at J, with 9 bases between the two ends.